This paragraph covers one T cell receptor (beta chain) sequence. There is no known antigen for this receptor. No base quality values were provided; no much bigger clone lies one nucleotide off. Samples from volunteer blood donors who had recovered from COVID-19 were contributed by a second Seattle source. Each collaborating institution followed its own protocols to collect whole blood in K2EDTA tubes. For TCRbeta analysis, collaborator samples were shipped as frozen whole blood, as isolated PBMCs, or as DNA extracted from either sample type. These data originate in a study of blood T cell repertoires in COVID-19 (dated by TCRdb to the early 2020s). As for the study more broadly: Samples covering the acute and convalescent phases of COVID-19 were provided by collaborators in the United States, Italy and Spain. The prospective study material was composed of cDNA or gDNA derived from T cells, B-cell-depleted T cells, or PBMCs. A freely available public database, intended as a resource for researchers studying the immune response to SARS-CoV-2, is where the repertoires were released. Where available, HLA class I and class II types were obtained from metadata supplied by the sample provider rather than from assay-based typing. Samples came from the ongoing ImmuneRACE study (first 160 participants) plus 1,254 subjects from 6 global collaborators. The dataset comprised deeply sampled blood TCRbeta repertoires from subjects exposed to, actively infected with, or recovered from COVID-19. Sample metadata almost always included a de-identified subject ID, COVID-19 status, age in years and sex.

The germline V gene specifies MNHEY as CDR1 and SVGAGI as CDR2. The CDR3 measures 15 amino acids from cysteine to phenylalanine. Only the CDR3 DNA is retained, 45 bases long and in frame from the first base. From V the trimming removes 6 bases and from J it removes 3 bases, while the gene matches leave 8 bases of the junction unaccounted for. The immunoSEQ Assay, a bias-controlled multiplex PCR, was used to amplify TCRbeta CDR3 regions from genomic DNA. The paper's data handling went like this. Within the assay, amplification of reference gene primers was used to estimate how many nucleated cells each sample contained. Sequence reads were collapsed and filtered to measure the absolute abundance of every unique TCRbeta CDR3 rearrangement. For each sample, productive Simpson clonality was calculated as the square root of Simpson's diversity index over productive rearrangements. Held by TCRdb, this immuneACCESS table contains in-frame sequences only and omits some clones. Under half of the omission traces to an unresolved V gene where checked; the cause of the rest is unknown. Clonal size and the V and J genes are those of that table, whereas D and trimming came from the DNA. This sample comprises approximately 240,000 clones, 85% of them detected only once. The ten largest make up 2.9% of the sample.

The paper as a whole reports these results and caveats: The quantity of clinical and demographic metadata differed by source and by participant and was supplied without curation.

Material: peripheral blood. Here the chain combines TRBV6-5 and TRBJ2-7, with 10 bases aligning to TRBD2. The receptor comes from a man aged 50 to 60 who had recovered from COVID-19. The CDR3 loop reads CASRIAGGWDYEQYF. The DNA is TGTGCCAGCAGAATAGCGGGAGGTTGGGACTACGAGCAGTACTTC.